The rows below give T cell receptor beta chains drawn from one sample of a study of T cell responses to AZD1222 COVID-19 vaccine. The table came from immunoSEQ multiplex PCR; TCRdb's copy has only in-frame clones and leaves some out. The sample yields roughly 130,000 clones, 75% to 90% seen once. This specimen was peripheral blood, taken on day 0 of AZD1222 vaccination. The receptors here all came from an adult in good health. Each CDR3 is given with its conserved first and last residue. A D gene is named only where the DNA matches it firmly. Clone size appears in some rows only: once, few, many, or a class for an expanded clone.

cdr3_aa cdr3_nt j_call d_call v_call clone_size
CASSFGGPGNTIYF TGTGCCAGCAGCTTTGGGGGGCCTGGAAACACCATATATTTT TRBJ1-3 NA TRBV9 NA
CASSSPGLAVYEQYF TGTGCCAGCAGCTCTCCGGGACTAGCGGTTTACGAGCAGTACTTC TRBJ2-7 TRBD2 TRBV7-2 few
CASSPRTASEAFF TGTGCCAGCTCACCACGGACAGCCAGTGAAGCTTTCTTT TRBJ1-1 NA TRBV18 NA
CASSLLGLTAGNQPQHF TGTGCCAGCAGTTTATTAGGTCTTACTGCGGGCAATCAGCCCCAGCATTTT TRBJ1-5 NA TRBV27 NA
CASSDIRGAGETQYF TGCGCCAGCAGCGACATACGGGGGGCAGGAGAGACCCAGTACTTC TRBJ2-5 NA TRBV5-1 NA
CASSLPGFSYEQYF TGTGCCAGCAGCTTACCAGGGTTCTCCTACGAGCAGTACTTC TRBJ2-7 NA TRBV7-2 NA
CASSFRRGDTQYF TGTGCCAGCAGCTTTCGGAGAGGAGATACGCAGTATTTT TRBJ2-3 NA TRBV21-1 NA
CASSFIQPGSIGGNTIYF TGTGCCAGCAGCTTCATCCAACCCGGGAGCATTGGTGGAAACACCATATATTTT TRBJ1-3 NA TRBV7-8 NA
CATETGAAQYF TGTGCCACAGAAACAGGGGCCGCCCAGTATTTT TRBJ2-3 TRBD1 TRBV24-1 NA
CAISEDRQGSVYGYTF TGTGCCATCAGTGAGGATCGACAGGGCTCCGTCTATGGCTACACCTTC TRBJ1-2 TRBD1 TRBV10-3 NA
CAIRDTGWGSMNTEAFF TGTGCCATCAGAGATACAGGGTGGGGATCGATGAACACTGAAGCTTTCTTT TRBJ1-1 NA TRBV10-3 NA
CASSLLLAGTSSYEQYF TGTGCCAGCAGCTTGTTACTAGCGGGAACAAGCTCCTACGAGCAGTACTTC TRBJ2-7 TRBD2 TRBV7-3 NA
CASSQDRRGSALHF TGTGCCAGCAGCCAAGATCGCAGGGGAAGTGCCCTCCACTTT TRBJ1-6 NA TRBV4-2 NA
CASSPMTGIQPQHF TGTGCCAGCAGTCCGATGACAGGGATTCAGCCCCAGCATTTT TRBJ1-5 TRBD1 TRBV27 NA
CASSFGDVFGYPMDTQYF TGTGCCAGCAGTTTCGGAGACGTATTTGGCTATCCCATGGATACGCAGTATTTT TRBJ2-3 NA TRBV6-2/TRBV6-3 NA
CASSKLGLGSETQYF TGTGCCAGCAGTAAGCTGGGACTCGGGAGTGAGACCCAGTACTTC TRBJ2-5 NA TRBV28 once
CASSFPHGTGTLAQEYGYTF TGTGCCAGCAGCTTCCCCCATGGAACAGGCACCCTTGCTCAAGAGTATGGCTACACCTTC TRBJ1-2 NA TRBV5-4 once
CASSKEQGVEYGYTF TGTGCCAGCAGCAAAGAGCAGGGAGTAGAGTATGGCTACACCTTC TRBJ1-2 NA TRBV21-1 NA
CASSAFRNSPLHF TGTGCCAGCAGCGCATTCAGGAATTCACCCCTCCACTTT TRBJ1-6 NA TRBV9 NA
CASSPGDWSSYEQYF TGTGCCAGCAGCCCAGGGGACTGGAGCTCCTACGAGCAGTACTTC TRBJ2-7 NA TRBV9 NA
CASSFRDSQETQYF TGTGCCAGCAGCTTCCGGGACTCGCAAGAGACCCAGTACTTC TRBJ2-5 NA TRBV11-1 NA
CASRKTEGVQPQHF TGTGCCAGCAGGAAGACTGAAGGAGTTCAGCCCCAGCATTTT TRBJ1-5 NA TRBV2 NA
CSVDPGRDYSNEQFF TGCAGCGTTGACCCCGGCAGGGACTACTCGAATGAGCAGTTCTTC TRBJ2-1 TRBD2 TRBV29-1 NA
CSVVRVESGYTF TGCAGCGTTGTAAGGGTGGAGTCTGGCTACACCTTC TRBJ1-2 NA TRBV29-1 NA
CASRGQGAIISNTGELFF TGTGCCAGCAGAGGACAGGGGGCGATTATTTCGAACACCGGGGAGCTGTTTTTT TRBJ2-2 TRBD1 TRBV27 NA